These T cell receptor beta chains were read from a single sample in a study of identical twins. Using its own MiXCR run on the 5' RACE reads, TCRdb lists one record per CDR3 protein. The profile shows around 670,000 distinct CDR3 sequences, approximately 6.1% of them singletons. The sample taken for sequencing was naive T cells sorted from blood. These receptors all come from a man aged 18 to 30 in good health. Each CDR3 is given with its conserved first and last residue. D genes are given only for firm matches. The listing skips clone size in some rows; elsewhere it reads once, few, many or a size class.

>TRBV9|many|TRBD2|TRBJ2-5
CASSLSGMGETQYF
TGTGCCAGCAGCCTTAGCGGGATGGGAGAGACCCAGTACTTC
>TRBV20-1|.|.|TRBJ2-5
CSARTGPETQYF
TGCAGTGCTCGTACAGGGCCGGAGACCCAGTACTTC
>TRBV29-1|few|TRBD1|TRBJ2-2
CSSGDRDANTGELFF
TGCTCTTCAGGCGACAGGGACGCGAACACCGGGGAGCTGTTTTTT
>TRBV10-3|many|.|TRBJ1-2
CAISGAEGYGYTF
TGTGCCATCAGTGGGGCAGAGGGCTATGGCTACACCTTC
>TRBV29-1|many|.|TRBJ2-5
CSGGSETQYF
TGCAGCGGGGGCTCCGAGACCCAGTACTTC
>TRBV5-1|few|.|TRBJ2-5
CASSLAIALAVQETQYF
TGCGCCAGCAGCTTGGCCATAGCCCTCGCGGTCCAAGAGACCCAGTACTTC
>TRBV27|many|TRBD2|TRBJ2-1
CASSQPGLTNYNEQFF
TGTGCCAGCAGCCAACCGGGACTAACCAACTACAATGAGCAGTTCTTC
>TRBV29-1|many|.|TRBJ1-3
CSVWSGNTIYF
TGCAGCGTTTGGTCTGGAAACACCATATATTTT
>TRBV20-1|.|TRBD2|TRBJ2-5
CSASSGLAGGETQYF
TGCAGTGCTAGTTCGGGACTAGCGGGAGGGGAGACCCAGTACTTC
>TRBV15|many|.|TRBJ2-1
CATSRDPAFSMNNEQFF
TGTGCCACCAGCAGAGATCCCGCTTTTAGCATGAACAATGAGCAGTTCTTC
>TRBV20-1|few|.|TRBJ2-3
CSARDRGRLAGTDTQYF
TGCAGTGCTAGAGATCGAGGCAGGCTGGCAGGTACAGATACGCAGTATTTT
>TRBV27|few|.|TRBJ2-3
CASSLWEGTDTQYF
TGTGCCAGCAGTTTATGGGAGGGCACAGATACGCAGTATTTT
>TRBV7-9|many|.|TRBJ2-1
CAFDREQFF
TGTGCCTTCGATCGCGAGCAGTTCTTC
>TRBV7-2|many|.|TRBJ2-2
CASSPRAHPGELFF
TGTGCCAGCAGCCCCAGGGCCCACCCCGGGGAGCTGTTTTTT
>TRBV25-1|many|.|TRBJ2-7
CASTRGYEQYF
TGTGCCAGTACACGTGGATACGAGCAGTACTTC
>TRBV5-1|.|TRBD1|TRBJ2-2
CASSFRQGASGELFF
TGCGCCAGCAGCTTCCGACAGGGGGCATCGGGGGAGCTGTTTTTT
>TRBV25-1|.|TRBD1|TRBJ2-1
CASTDITRDSNEQFF
TGTGCCAGCACCGATATCACCCGGGACAGTAATGAGCAGTTCTTC
>TRBV7-2|many|TRBD2|TRBJ2-1
CASSSTGGDEQFF
TGTGCCAGCAGCTCCACCGGGGGGGATGAGCAGTTCTTC
>TRBV12-3/TRBV12-4|many|TRBD1|TRBJ1-1
CASSLPGGGTEAFF
TGTGCCAGCAGTTTACCAGGGGGAGGTACTGAAGCTTTCTTT
>TRBV15|few|.|TRBJ2-3
CATSKGESFGTDTQYF
TGTGCCACCAGCAAGGGGGAGAGCTTTGGCACAGATACGCAGTATTTT
>TRBV9|.|TRBD1|TRBJ2-5
CASSGQGLQETQYF
TGTGCCAGCAGCGGACAGGGCCTACAAGAGACCCAGTACTTC
>TRBV10-3|many|TRBD1|TRBJ1-2
CAISESVAGGHGYTF
TGTGCCATCAGTGAGTCGGTGGCAGGGGGGCATGGCTACACCTTC
>TRBV13|few|.|TRBJ2-4
CASSPAGGIQYF
TGTGCCAGCAGCCCGGCTGGCGGCATTCAGTACTTC
>TRBV6-1|.|.|TRBJ2-1
CASSRTGDYSYNEQFF
TGTGCCAGCAGTCGAACGGGGGATTACTCCTACAATGAGCAGTTCTTC
>TRBV12-3/TRBV12-4|many|.|TRBJ2-1
CASSLNSGSNEQFF
TGTGCCAGCAGTTTAAACTCAGGGTCCAATGAGCAGTTCTTC
>TRBV7-2|few|TRBD2|TRBJ2-2
CASSSQTSRNTGELFF
TGTGCCAGCAGCTCCCAGACTAGCCGGAACACCGGGGAGCTGTTTTTT
>TRBV7-3|.|TRBD1|TRBJ2-2
CASSAKVWTGGNTGELFF
TGTGCCAGCAGCGCTAAGGTCTGGACAGGGGGTAACACCGGGGAGCTGTTTTTT
>TRBV5-1|.|TRBD1|TRBJ2-1
CASSPTGTGYNEQFF
TGCGCCAGCAGTCCGACCGGGACAGGTTACAATGAGCAGTTCTTC
>TRBV5-6|.|.|TRBJ2-7
CASSLRVGPLSYEQYF
TGTGCCAGCAGTCTCCGCGTGGGACCGTTATCCTACGAGCAGTACTTC
>TRBV4-2|.|TRBD2|TRBJ2-1
CASSQGQRERSNEQFF
TGTGCCAGCAGCCAAGGTCAGCGGGAGAGGTCAAATGAGCAGTTCTTC
>TRBV4-2|.|TRBD1|TRBJ2-6
CASNPKQGTPNSGANVLTF
TGTGCCAGCAATCCTAAACAGGGGACCCCCAACTCTGGGGCCAACGTCCTGACTTTC
>TRBV10-3|many|.|TRBJ2-3
CAVGPTDTQYF
TGTGCCGTCGGCCCCACAGATACGCAGTATTTT
>TRBV4-3|.|.|TRBJ2-1
CASSQDLGGYNEQFF
TGCGCCAGCAGCCAAGATCTAGGGGGATACAATGAGCAGTTCTTC
>TRBV20-1|few|TRBD2|TRBJ2-5
CSASGLAGGEQETQYF
TGCAGTGCTAGTGGACTAGCGGGAGGGGAGCAAGAGACCCAGTACTTC
>TRBV7-9|few|.|TRBJ2-6
CASSLGYGGSGANVLTF
TGTGCCAGCAGCTTAGGCTACGGGGGCTCTGGGGCCAACGTCCTGACTTTC
>TRBV20-1|many|.|TRBJ2-3
CSASRLPGHNTDTQYF
TGCAGTGCTAGCCGACTGCCGGGACATAACACAGATACGCAGTATTTT
>TRBV20-1|many|.|TRBJ2-3
CSAKVTLTDTQYF
TGCAGTGCTAAAGTGACACTCACAGATACGCAGTATTTT
>TRBV5-5|many|.|TRBJ2-3
CASSLVIAGPGAQYF
TGTGCCAGCAGCTTGGTAATAGCGGGTCCAGGGGCGCAGTATTTT
>TRBV5-6|.|.|TRBJ2-1
CASSSGAGNNEQFF
TGTGCCAGCAGCTCCGGGGCAGGTAACAATGAGCAGTTCTTC
>TRBV27|.|TRBD1|TRBJ2-6
CASSLYQGASGANVLTF
TGTGCCAGCAGTTTATACCAGGGGGCGTCTGGGGCCAACGTCCTGACTTTC
>TRBV20-1|many|.|TRBJ1-4
CSARKSRPRATNEKLFF
TGCAGTGCTAGAAAATCGCGCCCTCGGGCAACTAATGAAAAACTGTTTTTT
>TRBV12-5|many|.|TRBJ1-1
CASGLDPTGNEAFF
TGTGCTAGTGGTTTGGACCCCACAGGGAATGAAGCTTTCTTT
>TRBV4-3|many|.|TRBJ1-4
CASSQDWTASNEKLFF
TGCGCCAGCAGCCAAGATTGGACGGCCTCTAATGAAAAACTGTTTTTT
>TRBV10-3|many|.|TRBJ2-5
CAIGPVGRETQYF
TGTGCCATCGGTCCGGTAGGGAGGGAGACCCAGTACTTC